The T cell receptor beta chain under discussion was sequenced for a study of blood T cells in healthy people across ages. Sample-barcoded 5' priming and a J-beta primer mix drove a second PCR of roughly 7 to 11 cycles. TCRdb ran MiXCR on the 5' RACE reads and lists one entry per CDR3 protein. The sample lists under 2 million distinct CDR3 sequences, roughly 32% occurring once. All donors came from Russia, were Caucasian and healthy, and spanned ages about 6 to 90. This CDR3 is built from 14 residues. Germline-derived CDR1 and CDR2 are SGHRS and YFSETQ. V was cut by 0 bases and J by 6 bases, with 13 bases left in between. This clonotype has only one observation.

The chain is built from TRBV5-1 and TRBJ2-7, with TRBD2 as a possible D gene (6 bases). The receptor was isolated from a woman under 40 in good health. The material sequenced was blood. CDR3 residues: CASSLAREVGEQYF. As DNA, the CDR3 is TGCGCCAGCAGCTTGGCTAGGGAGGTTGGCGAGCAGTACTTC.